Listed here are 9 T cell receptor beta chains from one sample, sequenced in a study of patients and donors after allogeneic stem cell transplantation. TCRdb re-called the RT-PCR reads with MiXCR, one entry per CDR3 protein. Of about 960,000 distinct CDR3 sequences in the sample, 15% to 20% are singletons; the top ten hold under 6.5%. The specimen sequenced was blood, either unsorted or a sorted T cell fraction (not recorded which). These TCRs come from a human donor who was either an allogeneic HSCT recipient or a stem cell or donor lymphocyte infusion donor (not recorded which). It is not recorded whose cells these are; they may come from a transplant donor.

This clonotype was counted many times. The rearrangement joins TRBV12-3 or TRBV12-4 to TRBJ1-2; D unresolved. Deletions cut 7 bases from V and 0 bases from J, with 6 bases between. This CDR3 contains 12 residues. The CDR3 loop reads CASTRANYGYTF. The CDR3 DNA is TGTGCCAGCACCAGAGCTAACTATGGCTACACCTTC.

This sequence joins TRBV20-1 and TRBJ2-7, with a weak D call TRBD1 (6 bases). The length of the CDR3 is 15 residues. The V end was cut by 6 bases, the J end by 6 bases, with 24 bases between. Germline V gene data show CDR1 as DFQATT and CDR2 as SNEGSKA (reference sequence). The CDR3 bases are TGCAGTGCCCCAAAGGCAGGGACATACAATATCGAGCAGTACTTC. Amino acid sequence: CSAPKAGTYNIEQYF.

This clonotype showed up many times. The rearrangement links TRBV10-3 to TRBJ1-5; possible D gene TRBD1, 5 bases. In germline, CDR1 is ENHRY, CDR2 SYGVKD. The CDR3 is 15 amino acids. Trimming left V 8 bases short and J 6 bases short, with 20 bases between. The CDR3 DNA is TGTGCCATCGGCCAGCGGGGGAGCATCGGTCAGCCCCAGCATTTT. Amino acid sequence: CAIGQRGSIGQPQHF.

In its sample, this clonotype was seen many times. The genes are TRBV20-1 and TRBJ2-2; 9 bases map to TRBD1. Germline CDR1 reads DFQATT; CDR2 reads SNEGSKA (reference sequence). The trim removed 6 bases at V and 6 bases at J, leaving 11 bases unmatched. This CDR3 region has 15 residues. CDR3 sequence (DNA): TGCAGTGCACCAGGCGGGACAGGGACCGCCGGGGAGCTGTTTTTT. Translated, it gives CSAPGGTGTAGELFF.

This rearrangement joins TRBV6-1 to TRBJ2-3; 12 bases fit TRBD2. CDR3 size: 16 residues. Germline values: CDR1 MNHNS, CDR2 SASEGT. V was pared by 6 bases and J by 3 bases, with 7 bases of the junction left unmatched. The DNA for the CDR3 is TGTGCCAGCAGCCCCGGGACTAGCGGGTGGACAGATACGCAGTATTTT. Amino acid sequence: CASSPGTSGWTDTQYF.

V gene TRBV24-1 combines with J gene TRBJ2-3; the D gene is possibly TRBD2 (5 bases). Trimming took off 2 bases at V and 0 bases at J, with 26 bases between the two ends. The CDR3 length is 21 residues. Germline CDR1 and CDR2: KGHDR and SFDVKD. The CDR3 coding sequence is TGTGCCACCAGTGATTCGGGTTGGCGACGGGATGGGCTCTATAGCACAGATACGCAGTATTTT. Protein product: CATSDSGWRRDGLYSTDTQYF.

This clonotype was seen only a few times. As DNA, the CDR3 is TGTGCCACCAGAAATGGGCCCAGCAGCTCAAGGAAGGGCTACACCTTC. Translated: CATRNGPSSSRKGYTF. The J gene is TRBJ1-2, the V gene TRBV15; D unclear. CDR1 and CDR2 from the germline V gene are LNHNV and YYDKDF (reference sequence). This CDR3 is built from 16 residues. Trimming shortened V by 6 bases and J by 8 bases, and 25 bases separated the two germline ends.

The V and J genes are TRBV2 and TRBJ2-1; unclear D gene. The CDR3 totals 14 residues. Germline V gives CDR1 SNHLY, CDR2 FYNNEI. V was trimmed by 1 base and J by 8 bases, leaving 12 bases between them. DNA of the CDR3: TGTGCCAGCAGTGAAGAGGCCGCCGGCCATGAGCAGTTCTTC. It codes for CASSEEAAGHEQFF.

This clonotype has just a few counts. The CDR3 loop reads CATSDLRDRKHF. The CDR3 DNA sequence: TGTGCCACCAGTGATTTAAGGGACAGAAAGCATTTT. The chain has TRBV24-1 and TRBJ1-5; TRBD1 aligns across 7 bases. The V segment lost 1 base and the J segment 14 bases; nucleotides outside the gene matches: 4. The germline V gene encodes CDR1 KGHDR and CDR2 SFDVKD. The CDR3 is made up of 12 amino acids.